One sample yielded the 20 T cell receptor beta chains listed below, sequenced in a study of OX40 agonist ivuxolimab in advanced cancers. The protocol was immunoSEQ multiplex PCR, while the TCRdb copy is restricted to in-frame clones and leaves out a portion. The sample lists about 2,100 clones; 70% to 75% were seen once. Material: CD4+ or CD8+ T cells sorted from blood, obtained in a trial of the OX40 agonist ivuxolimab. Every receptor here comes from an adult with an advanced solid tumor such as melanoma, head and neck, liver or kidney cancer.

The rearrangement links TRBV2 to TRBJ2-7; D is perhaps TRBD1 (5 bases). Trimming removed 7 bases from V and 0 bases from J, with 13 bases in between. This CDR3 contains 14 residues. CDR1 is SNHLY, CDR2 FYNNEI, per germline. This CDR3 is CASIPMDNSYEQYF. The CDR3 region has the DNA TGTGCCAGCATCCCAATGGACAACTCCTACGAGCAGTACTTC.

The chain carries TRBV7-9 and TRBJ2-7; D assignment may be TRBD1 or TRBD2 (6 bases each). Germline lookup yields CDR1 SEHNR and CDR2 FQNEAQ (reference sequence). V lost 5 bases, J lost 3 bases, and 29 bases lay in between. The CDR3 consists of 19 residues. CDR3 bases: TGTGCCAGCAGCACACAGGACACCACGGGTGGGGGGCATTACTACGAGCAGTACTTC. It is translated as CASSTQDTTGGGHYYEQYF.

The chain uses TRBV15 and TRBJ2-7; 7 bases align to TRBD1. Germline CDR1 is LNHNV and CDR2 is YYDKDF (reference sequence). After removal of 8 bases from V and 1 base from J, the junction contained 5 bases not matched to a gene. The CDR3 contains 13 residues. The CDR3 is CATEGDRSYEQYF. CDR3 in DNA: TGTGCCACCGAAGGGGACAGATCCTACGAGCAGTACTTC.

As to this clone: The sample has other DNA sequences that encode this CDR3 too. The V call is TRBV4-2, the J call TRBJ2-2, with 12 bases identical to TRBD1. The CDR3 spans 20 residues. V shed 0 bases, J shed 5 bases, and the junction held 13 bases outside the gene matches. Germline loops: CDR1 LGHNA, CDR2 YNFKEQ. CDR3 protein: CASSQDLGRDRGPGTGELFF. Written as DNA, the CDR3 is TGTGCCAGCAGCCAAGATCTTGGTCGGGACAGGGGGCCGGGGACCGGGGAGCTGTTTTTT.

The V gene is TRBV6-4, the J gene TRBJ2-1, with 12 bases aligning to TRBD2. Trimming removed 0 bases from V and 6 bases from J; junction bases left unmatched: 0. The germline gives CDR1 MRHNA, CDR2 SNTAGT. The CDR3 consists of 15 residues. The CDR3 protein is CASSDSTSGSNEQFF. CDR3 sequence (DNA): TGTGCCAGCAGTGACTCGACTAGCGGGAGCAATGAGCAGTTCTTC.

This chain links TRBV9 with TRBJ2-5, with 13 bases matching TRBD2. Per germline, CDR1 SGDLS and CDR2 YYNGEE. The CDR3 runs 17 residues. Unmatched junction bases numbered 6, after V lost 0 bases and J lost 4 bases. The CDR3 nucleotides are TGTGCCAGCAGCGTAGATATGGGACTAGCGGGAAGAGAGACCCAGTACTTC. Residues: CASSVDMGLAGRETQYF.

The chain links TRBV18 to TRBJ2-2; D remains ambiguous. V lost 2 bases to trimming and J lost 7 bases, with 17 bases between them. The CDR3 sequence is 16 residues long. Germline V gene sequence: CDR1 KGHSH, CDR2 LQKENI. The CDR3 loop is CASSPTAEAQGGELFF. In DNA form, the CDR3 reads TGTGCCAGCTCACCAACAGCCGAAGCGCAAGGCGGGGAGCTGTTTTTT.

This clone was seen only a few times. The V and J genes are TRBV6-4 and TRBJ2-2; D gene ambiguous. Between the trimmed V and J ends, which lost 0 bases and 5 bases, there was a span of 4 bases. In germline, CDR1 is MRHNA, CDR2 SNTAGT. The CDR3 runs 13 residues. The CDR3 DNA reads TGTGCCAGCAGTGACTCAGAGACCGGGGAGCTGTTTTTT. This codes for CASSDSETGELFF.

DNA for the CDR3: TGTGCCAGCAGCCCCCAGGGTTGGGACTACGAGCAGTACTTC. Translated, it gives CASSPQGWDYEQYF. The genes are TRBV14 and TRBJ2-7; D might be TRBD1 (5 bases). V was trimmed by 4 bases and J by 3 bases, leaving 13 bases between them. Germline V lookup: CDR1 SGHDN, CDR2 FVKESK. The CDR3 is 14 residues long.

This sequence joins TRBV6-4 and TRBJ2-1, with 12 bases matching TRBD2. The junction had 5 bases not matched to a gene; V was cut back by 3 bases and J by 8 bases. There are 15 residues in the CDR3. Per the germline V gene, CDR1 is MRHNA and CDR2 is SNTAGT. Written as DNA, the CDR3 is TGTGCCAGCAGTGAACTAGCGGGAGGCCTCCATGAGCAGTTCTTC. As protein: CASSELAGGLHEQFF.

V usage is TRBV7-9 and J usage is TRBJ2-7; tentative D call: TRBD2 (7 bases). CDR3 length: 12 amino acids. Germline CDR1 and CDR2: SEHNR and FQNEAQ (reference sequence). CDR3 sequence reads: CAAGGLAYEQYF. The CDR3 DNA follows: TGTGCTGCCGGGGGGCTAGCCTACGAGCAGTACTTC.

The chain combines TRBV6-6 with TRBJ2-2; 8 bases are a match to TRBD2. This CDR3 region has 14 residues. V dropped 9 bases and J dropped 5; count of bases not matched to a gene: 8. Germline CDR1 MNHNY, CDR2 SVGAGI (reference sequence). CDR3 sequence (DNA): TGTGCCAGTAATCAGCGGGGGCGGACCGGGGAGCTGTTTTTT. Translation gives CASNQRGRTGELFF.

The CDR3 DNA reads as TGTGCCAGCAGCCAAGATAACGGGGCTAGCTATGAGCAGTTCTTC. Protein product: CASSQDNGASYEQFF. The rearrangement uses TRBV5-4 and TRBJ2-1; D may correspond to TRBD1 or TRBD2 (5 bases each). V was trimmed by 4 bases and J by 8 bases, leaving 19 bases between them. Germline CDR1 is SGHNT and CDR2 is YYREEE (reference sequence). The CDR3 has 15 residues. Full variable domain (remainder filled in from reference TRBV5-4 and TRBJ2-1): ETGVTQSPTHLIKTRGQQVTLRCSSQSGHNTVSWYQQALGQGPQFIFQYYREEENGRGNFPPRFSGLQFPNYSSELNVNALELDDSALYLCASSQDNGASYEQFFGPGTRLTVL.

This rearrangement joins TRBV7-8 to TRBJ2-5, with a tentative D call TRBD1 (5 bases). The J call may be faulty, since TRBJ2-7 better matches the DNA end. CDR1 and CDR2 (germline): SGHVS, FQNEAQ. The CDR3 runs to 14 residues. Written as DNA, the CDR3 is TGTGCCAGCAGCTTAGCGTCCCAGGGCTACGAGCAGTACTTC. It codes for CASSLASQGYEQYF.

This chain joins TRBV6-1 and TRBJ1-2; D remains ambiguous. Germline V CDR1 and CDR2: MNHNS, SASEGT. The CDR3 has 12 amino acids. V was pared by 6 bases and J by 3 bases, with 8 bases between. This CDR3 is CASRGDHYGYTF. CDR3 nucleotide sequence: TGTGCCAGCAGGGGCGATCACTATGGCTACACCTTC.

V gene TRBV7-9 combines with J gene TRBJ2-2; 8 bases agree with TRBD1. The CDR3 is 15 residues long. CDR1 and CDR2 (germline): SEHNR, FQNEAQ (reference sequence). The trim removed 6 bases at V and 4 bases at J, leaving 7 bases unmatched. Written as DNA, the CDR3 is TGTGCCAGCAGATCGGACAGGGCGGGCACCGGGGAGCTGTTTTTT. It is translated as CASRSDRAGTGELFF.

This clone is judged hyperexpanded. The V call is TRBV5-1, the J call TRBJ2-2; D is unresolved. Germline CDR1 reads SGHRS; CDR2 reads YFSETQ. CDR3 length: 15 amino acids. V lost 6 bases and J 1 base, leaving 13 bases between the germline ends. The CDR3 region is CASTVSVWNTGELFF. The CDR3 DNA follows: TGCGCCAGCACCGTGTCCGTCTGGAACACCGGGGAGCTGTTTTTT. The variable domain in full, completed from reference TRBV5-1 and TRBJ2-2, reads KAGVTQTPRYLIKTRGQQVTLSCSPISGHRSVSWYQQTPGQGLQFLFEYFSETQRNKGNFPGRFSGRQFSNSRSEMNVSTLELGDSALYLCASTVSVWNTGELFFGEGSRLTVL.

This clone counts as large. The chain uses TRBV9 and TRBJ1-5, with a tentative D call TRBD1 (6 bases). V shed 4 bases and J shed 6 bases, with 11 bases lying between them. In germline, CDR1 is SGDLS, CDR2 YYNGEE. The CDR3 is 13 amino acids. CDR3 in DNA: TGTGCCAGCAGCCCAGGGGTTACTCAGCCCCAGCATTTT. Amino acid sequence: CASSPGVTQPQHF.

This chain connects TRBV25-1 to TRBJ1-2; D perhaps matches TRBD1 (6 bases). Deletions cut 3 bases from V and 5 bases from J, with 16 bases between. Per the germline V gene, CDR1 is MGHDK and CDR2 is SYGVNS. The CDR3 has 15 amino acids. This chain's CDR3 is CASSDVGRGAYGYTF. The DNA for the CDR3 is TGTGCCAGCAGTGACGTGGGACGGGGGGCGTATGGCTACACCTTC.

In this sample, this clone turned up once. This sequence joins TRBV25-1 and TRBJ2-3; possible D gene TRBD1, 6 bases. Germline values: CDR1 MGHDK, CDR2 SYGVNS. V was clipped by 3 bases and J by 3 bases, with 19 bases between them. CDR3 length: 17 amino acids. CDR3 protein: CASSEGPQGSYTDTQYF. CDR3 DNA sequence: TGTGCCAGCAGTGAGGGCCCTCAGGGGTCCTATACAGATACGCAGTATTTT.